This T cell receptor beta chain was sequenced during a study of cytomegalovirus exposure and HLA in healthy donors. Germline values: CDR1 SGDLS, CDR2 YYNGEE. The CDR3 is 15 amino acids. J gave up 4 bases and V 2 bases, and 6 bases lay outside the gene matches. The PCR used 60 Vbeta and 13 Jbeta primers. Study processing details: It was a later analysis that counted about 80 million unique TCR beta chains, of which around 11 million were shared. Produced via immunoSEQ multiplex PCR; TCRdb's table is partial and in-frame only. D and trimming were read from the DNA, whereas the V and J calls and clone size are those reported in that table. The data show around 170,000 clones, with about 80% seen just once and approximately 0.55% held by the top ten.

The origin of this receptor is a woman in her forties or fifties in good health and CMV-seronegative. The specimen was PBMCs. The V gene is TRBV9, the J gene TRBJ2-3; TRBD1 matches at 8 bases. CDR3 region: CASSVGRGHADTQYF. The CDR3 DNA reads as TGTGCCAGCAGCGTCGGCAGGGGGCATGCAGATACGCAGTATTTT.